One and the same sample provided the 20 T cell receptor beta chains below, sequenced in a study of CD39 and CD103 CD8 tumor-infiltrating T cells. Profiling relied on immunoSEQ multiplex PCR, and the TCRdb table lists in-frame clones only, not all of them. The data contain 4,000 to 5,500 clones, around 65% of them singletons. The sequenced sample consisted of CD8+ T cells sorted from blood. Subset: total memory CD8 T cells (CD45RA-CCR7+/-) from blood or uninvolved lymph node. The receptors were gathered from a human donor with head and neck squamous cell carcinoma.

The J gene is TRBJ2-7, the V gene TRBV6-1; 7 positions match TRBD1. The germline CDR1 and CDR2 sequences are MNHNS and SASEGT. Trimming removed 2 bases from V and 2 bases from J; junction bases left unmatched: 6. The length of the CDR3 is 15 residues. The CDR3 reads CASSEMGDSTYEQYF. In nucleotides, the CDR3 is TGTGCCAGCAGTGAAATGGGGGACAGTACCTACGAGCAGTACTTC.

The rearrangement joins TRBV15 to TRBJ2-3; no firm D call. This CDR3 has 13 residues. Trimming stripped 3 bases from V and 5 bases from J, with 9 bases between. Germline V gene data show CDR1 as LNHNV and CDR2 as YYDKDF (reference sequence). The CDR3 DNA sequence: TGTGCCACCAGCAGGTATAGAGGAGATACGCAGTATTTT. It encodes CATSRYRGDTQYF.

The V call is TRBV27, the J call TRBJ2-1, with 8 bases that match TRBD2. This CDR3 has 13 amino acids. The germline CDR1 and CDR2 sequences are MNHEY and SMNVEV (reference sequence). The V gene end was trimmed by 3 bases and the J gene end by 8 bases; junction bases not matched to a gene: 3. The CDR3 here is CASSFGRVYEQFF. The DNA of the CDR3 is TGTGCCAGCAGTTTCGGGAGGGTGTATGAGCAGTTCTTC.

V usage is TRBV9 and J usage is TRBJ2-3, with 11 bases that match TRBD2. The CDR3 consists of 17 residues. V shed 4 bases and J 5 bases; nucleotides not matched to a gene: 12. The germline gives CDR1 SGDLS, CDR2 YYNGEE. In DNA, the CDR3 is TGTGCCAGCAGCCCGAGACTACTAGCGGGGGCCGGAGATACGCAGTATTTT. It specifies CASSPRLLAGAGDTQYF.

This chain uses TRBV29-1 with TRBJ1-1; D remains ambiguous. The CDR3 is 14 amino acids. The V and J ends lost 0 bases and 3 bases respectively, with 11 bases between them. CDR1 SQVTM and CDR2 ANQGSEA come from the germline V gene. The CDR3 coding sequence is TGCAGCGTTGAAGACTGGCGAGGAGACACTGAAGCTTTCTTT. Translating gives CSVEDWRGDTEAFF.

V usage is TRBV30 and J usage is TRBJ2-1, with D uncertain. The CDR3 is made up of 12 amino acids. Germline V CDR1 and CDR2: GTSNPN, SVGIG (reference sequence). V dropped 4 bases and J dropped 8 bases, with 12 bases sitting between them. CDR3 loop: CAWNHYTDEQFF. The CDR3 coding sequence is TGTGCCTGGAATCATTACACAGATGAGCAGTTCTTC.

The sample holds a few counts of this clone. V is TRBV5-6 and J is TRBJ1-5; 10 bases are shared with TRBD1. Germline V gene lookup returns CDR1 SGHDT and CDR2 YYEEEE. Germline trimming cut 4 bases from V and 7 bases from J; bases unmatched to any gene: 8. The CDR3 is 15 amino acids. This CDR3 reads CASSPGQGRGQPQHF. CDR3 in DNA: TGTGCCAGCAGCCCGGGACAGGGGCGAGGGCAGCCCCAGCATTTT.

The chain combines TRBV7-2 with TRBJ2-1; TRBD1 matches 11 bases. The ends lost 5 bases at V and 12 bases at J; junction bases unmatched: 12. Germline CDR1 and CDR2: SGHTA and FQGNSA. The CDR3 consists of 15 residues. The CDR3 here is CASSRGQGGYRGQFF. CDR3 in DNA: TGTGCCAGCAGCAGGGGACAGGGGGGATATAGGGGGCAGTTCTTC.

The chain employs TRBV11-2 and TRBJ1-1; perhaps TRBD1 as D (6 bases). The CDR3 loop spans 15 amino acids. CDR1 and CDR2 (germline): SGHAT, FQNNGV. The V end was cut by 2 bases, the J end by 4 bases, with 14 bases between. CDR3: CASSLFYRGATEAFF. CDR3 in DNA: TGTGCCAGCAGCTTATTTTACCGGGGGGCCACTGAAGCTTTCTTT. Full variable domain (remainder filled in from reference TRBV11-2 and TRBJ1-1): EAGVAQSPRYKIIEKRQSVAFWCNPISGHATLYWYQQILGQGPKLLIQFQNNGVVDDSQLPKDRFSAERLKGVDSTLKIQPAKLEDSAVYLCASSLFYRGATEAFFGQGTRLTVV.

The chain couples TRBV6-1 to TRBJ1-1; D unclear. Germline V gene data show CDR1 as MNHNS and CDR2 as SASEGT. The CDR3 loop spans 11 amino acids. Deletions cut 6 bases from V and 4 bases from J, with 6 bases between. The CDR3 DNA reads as TGTGCCAGCAGGTACGGCACTGAAGCTTTCTTT. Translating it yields CASRYGTEAFF.

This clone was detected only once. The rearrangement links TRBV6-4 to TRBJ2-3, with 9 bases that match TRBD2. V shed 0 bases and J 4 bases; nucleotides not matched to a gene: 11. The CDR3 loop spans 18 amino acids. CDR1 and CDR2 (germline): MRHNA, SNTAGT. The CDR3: CASSDSGSSGGGADTQYF. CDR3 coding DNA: TGTGCCAGCAGTGACTCAGGGAGTAGCGGGGGAGGTGCAGATACGCAGTATTTT.

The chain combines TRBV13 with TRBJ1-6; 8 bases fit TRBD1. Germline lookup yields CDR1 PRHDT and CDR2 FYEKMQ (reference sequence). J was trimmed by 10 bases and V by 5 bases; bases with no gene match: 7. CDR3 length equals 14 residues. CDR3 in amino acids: CASSPGQGSSPLHF. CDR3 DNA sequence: TGTGCCAGCAGCCCAGGACAGGGAAGCTCACCCCTCCACTTT. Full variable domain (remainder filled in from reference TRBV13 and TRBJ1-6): AAGVIQSPRHLIKEKRETATLKCYPIPRHDTVYWYQQGPGQDPQFLISFYEKMQSDKGSIPDRFSAQQFSDYHSELNMSSLELGDSALYFCASSPGQGSSPLHFGNGTRLTVT.

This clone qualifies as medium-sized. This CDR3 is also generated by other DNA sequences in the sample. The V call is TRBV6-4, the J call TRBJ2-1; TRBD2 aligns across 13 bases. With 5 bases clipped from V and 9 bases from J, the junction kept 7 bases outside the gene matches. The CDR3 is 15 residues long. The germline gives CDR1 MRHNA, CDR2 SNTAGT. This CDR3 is CASSPTSGGAGEQFF. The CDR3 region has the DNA TGTGCCAGCAGTCCCACTAGCGGGGGGGCTGGTGAGCAGTTCTTC.

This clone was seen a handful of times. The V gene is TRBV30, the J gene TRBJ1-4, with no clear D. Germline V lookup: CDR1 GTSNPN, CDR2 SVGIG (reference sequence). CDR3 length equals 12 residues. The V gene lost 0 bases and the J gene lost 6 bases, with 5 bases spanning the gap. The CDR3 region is CAWSVLDEKLFF. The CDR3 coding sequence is TGTGCCTGGAGTGTACTGGATGAAAAACTGTTTTTT.

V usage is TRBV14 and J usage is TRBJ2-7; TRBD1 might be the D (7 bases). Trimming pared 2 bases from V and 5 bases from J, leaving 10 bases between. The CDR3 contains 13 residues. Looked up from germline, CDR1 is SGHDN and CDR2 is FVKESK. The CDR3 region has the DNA TGTGCCAGCAGCCAACAGGGGGGCGACGAGCAGTACTTC. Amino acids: CASSQQGGDEQYF.

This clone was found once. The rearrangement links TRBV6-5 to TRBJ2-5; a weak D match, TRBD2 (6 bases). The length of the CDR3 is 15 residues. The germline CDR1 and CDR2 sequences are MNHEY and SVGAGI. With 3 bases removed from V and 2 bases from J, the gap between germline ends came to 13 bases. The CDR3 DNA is TGTGCCAGCAGTTATTTCTATGGAGGGCAAGAGACCCAGTACTTC. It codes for CASSYFYGGQETQYF.

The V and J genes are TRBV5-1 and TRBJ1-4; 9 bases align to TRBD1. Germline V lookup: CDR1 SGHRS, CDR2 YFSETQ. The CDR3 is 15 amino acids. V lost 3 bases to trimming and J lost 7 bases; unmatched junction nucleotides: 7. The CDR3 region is CASSSPGQGGEKLFF. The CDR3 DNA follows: TGCGCCAGCAGCTCCCCGGGACAGGGAGGTGAAAAACTGTTTTTT.

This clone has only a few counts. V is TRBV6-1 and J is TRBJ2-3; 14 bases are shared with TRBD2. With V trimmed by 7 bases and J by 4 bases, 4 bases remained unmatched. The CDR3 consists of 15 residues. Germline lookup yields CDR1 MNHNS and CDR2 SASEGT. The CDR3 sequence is CASKGTSGGSDTQYF. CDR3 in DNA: TGTGCCAGCAAAGGGACTAGCGGGGGATCAGATACGCAGTATTTT.

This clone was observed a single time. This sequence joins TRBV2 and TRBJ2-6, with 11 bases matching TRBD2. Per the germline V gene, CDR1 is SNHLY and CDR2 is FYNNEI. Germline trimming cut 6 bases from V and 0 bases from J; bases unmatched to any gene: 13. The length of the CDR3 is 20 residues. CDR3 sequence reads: CASSDPVLAGAISGANVLTF. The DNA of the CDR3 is TGTGCCAGCAGCGACCCTGTACTAGCGGGGGCAATCTCTGGGGCCAACGTCCTGACTTTC.

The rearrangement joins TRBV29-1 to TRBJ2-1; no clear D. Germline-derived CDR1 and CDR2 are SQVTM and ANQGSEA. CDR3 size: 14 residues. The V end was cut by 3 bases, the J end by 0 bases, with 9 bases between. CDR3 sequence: CSVDGGYSYNEQFF. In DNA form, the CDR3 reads TGCAGCGTTGACGGCGGTTACTCCTACAATGAGCAGTTCTTC.